These 21 T cell receptor beta chains share one sample of origin, sequenced in a study of shared clonotypes between healthy human individuals. Repertoires were generated with immunoSEQ multiplex PCR, while TCRdb's copy carries only in-frame clones and drops some. The table lists fewer than 850,000 clones, about 92% of them singletons, with 34% in the top ten. The sequencing input was memory CD8+ T cells from PBMCs. Indicated subset: CD45RO+ cells pooled with CCR7-negative TemRA cells. These receptors were collected from a man between 18 and 35 years old in good health. Some clones in this sample may be carry-over from other donors' samples.

The V and J genes are TRBV15 and TRBJ2-2; D gene ambiguous. The CDR3 extends over 15 amino acids. The germline CDR1 and CDR2 sequences are LNHNV and YYDKDF (reference sequence). Trimming took off 3 bases at V and 5 bases at J, with 13 bases between the two ends. CDR3 protein: CATSRGMEGTGELFF. The DNA for the CDR3 is TGTGCCACCAGCAGGGGTATGGAAGGTACCGGGGAGCTGTTTTTT.

The chain combines TRBV28 with TRBJ1-4, with D uncertain. V lost 1 base, J lost 4 bases, and 10 bases lay in between. Germline V gene data show CDR1 as MDHEN and CDR2 as SYDVKM. The CDR3 consists of 15 residues. CDR3: CASSLSRADNEKLFF. CDR3 DNA: TGTGCCAGCAGTTTATCCCGGGCAGATAATGAAAAACTGTTTTTT.

This rearrangement joins TRBV30 to TRBJ2-3; TRBD2 aligns across 9 bases. The CDR3 is 14 amino acids. Trimming took 3 bases from V and 4 from J; bases not matched to a gene: 5. Per the germline V gene, CDR1 is GTSNPN and CDR2 is SVGIG (reference sequence). The CDR3 region is CAWRISGGPDTQYF. CDR3 nucleotides: TGTGCCTGGAGGATTAGCGGGGGCCCAGATACGCAGTATTTT.

The chain carries TRBV19 and TRBJ2-7, with D tentatively TRBD1 (6 bases). Germline CDR1 and CDR2: LNHDA and SQIVND (reference sequence). V lost 9 bases and J lost 1, with 13 bases in between. The CDR3 spans 13 residues. The CDR3 here is CASSGQLSYEQYF. In DNA form, the CDR3 reads TGTGCCAGCAGTGGACAGTTGTCCTACGAGCAGTACTTC.

In regard to this clone: The same CDR3 is also encoded by other DNA sequences in this sample. This sequence joins TRBV27 and TRBJ1-1; D is ambiguous. Between the trimmed V and J ends, which lost 2 bases and 2 bases, there was a span of 9 bases. CDR1 is MNHEY, CDR2 SMNVEV, per germline (reference sequence). The CDR3 is made up of 14 amino acids. CDR3 sequence (DNA): TGTGCCAGCAGTTTAGGAGGTGCTAACACTGAAGCTTTCTTT. Translation: CASSLGGANTEAFF.

This sequence joins TRBV27 and TRBJ2-1, with 10 bases fitting TRBD2. This CDR3 has 14 amino acids. V gave up 2 bases and J gave up 8 bases; unmatched junction bases: 3. CDR1 is MNHEY and CDR2 is SMNVEV in the germline V gene (reference sequence). The CDR3, as DNA: TGTGCCAGCAGTTTACTAGCGGGAGCTTATGAGCAGTTCTTC. It codes for CASSLLAGAYEQFF.

This sequence joins TRBV27 and TRBJ2-2, with a weak D call TRBD1 (5 bases). The CDR3 runs 15 residues. V lost 7 bases, J lost 0 bases, and 12 bases lay in between. In germline, CDR1 is MNHEY, CDR2 SMNVEV (reference sequence). The CDR3 sequence: CASNRQFANTGELFF. The CDR3 DNA reads TGTGCCAGCAACCGACAGTTCGCGAACACCGGGGAGCTGTTTTTT.

V is TRBV7-6 and J is TRBJ2-2; no firm D call. The V gene lost 2 bases and the J gene lost 1 base, with 8 bases spanning the gap. This CDR3 has 15 amino acids. Germline CDR1 is SGHVS and CDR2 is FNYEAQ. CDR3 residues: CASSLRTGNTGELFF. The CDR3 DNA sequence: TGTGCCAGCAGCTTAAGGACCGGGAACACCGGGGAGCTGTTTTTT. Complete variable domain (other parts from reference TRBV7-6 and TRBJ2-2): GAGVSQSPRYKVTKRGQDVALRCDPISGHVSLYWYRQALGQGPEFLTYFNYEAQQDKSGLPNDRFSAERPEGSISTLTIQRTEQRDSAMYRCASSLRTGNTGELFFGEGSRLTVL.

This chain connects TRBV7-9 to TRBJ2-3; TRBD2 might be the D (6 bases). The CDR3 is 16 amino acids. V was cut by 4 bases and J by 2 bases, with 16 bases left in between. Germline loops: CDR1 SEHNR, CDR2 FQNEAQ (reference sequence). CDR3: CASSYGPGGNTDTQYF. DNA of the CDR3: TGTGCCAGCAGCTACGGGCCTGGCGGGAACACAGATACGCAGTATTTT.

The V and J genes are TRBV6-5 and TRBJ1-2; no firm D call. The length of the CDR3 is 16 residues. V lost 3 bases, J lost 3 bases, and 17 bases lay in between. CDR1 and CDR2 (germline): MNHEY, SVGAGI. The CDR3 reads CASSYIASWPHYGYTF. The CDR3 DNA sequence: TGTGCCAGCAGTTATATAGCGTCGTGGCCACACTATGGCTACACCTTC.

V is TRBV4-3 and J is TRBJ1-1; D is unclear. The length of the CDR3 is 14 residues. Germline-derived CDR1 and CDR2 are LGHNA and YSLEER. Trimming took 1 base from V and 3 from J, leaving 9 bases between them. The chain's CDR3 is CASSQGWVHTEAFF. The CDR3 region has the DNA TGCGCCAGCAGCCAAGGTTGGGTACACACTGAAGCTTTCTTT.

The CDR3 DNA is TGTGCCAGCAGCCCCCTGTGGACTAGCGGGAGTTATGAGCAGTTCTTC. The encoded protein is CASSPLWTSGSYEQFF. V and J are TRBV7-2 and TRBJ2-1, with TRBD2 matching over 13 bases. Per germline, CDR1 SGHTA and CDR2 FQGNSA. This CDR3 contains 16 residues. V dropped 5 bases and J dropped 8; count of bases not matched to a gene: 9.

The rearrangement joins TRBV15 to TRBJ2-3; D assignment may be TRBD1 or TRBD2 (5 bases each). The germline CDR1 and CDR2 sequences are LNHNV and YYDKDF (reference sequence). This CDR3 is built from 14 residues. V lost 5 bases to trimming and J lost 2 bases, with 11 bases between them. This chain's CDR3 is CATSRGEDTDTQYF. As DNA, the CDR3 is TGTGCCACCAGCCGGGGCGAGGACACAGATACGCAGTATTTT.

The chain recombines TRBV10-3 with TRBJ2-7, with D possibly matching TRBD2 (5 bases). The CDR3 length is 18 residues. Trimming took 2 bases from V and 2 from J, leaving 22 bases between them. Germline loops: CDR1 ENHRY, CDR2 SYGVKD. The CDR3, as DNA: TGTGCCATCAGTGAGCTGATTGCTGGGCGGGCTATTACCTACGAGCAGTACTTC. It codes for CAISELIAGRAITYEQYF.

Notes on this clone: The same CDR3 can be traced to other DNA sequences in this sample. The chain uses TRBV19 and TRBJ1-5; D ambiguous. CDR1 is LNHDA, CDR2 SQIVND, per germline (reference sequence). This CDR3 is built from 15 residues. The V and J ends lost 3 bases and 0 bases respectively, with 9 bases between them. The CDR3: CASSIDGDSNQPQHF. Written as DNA, the CDR3 is TGTGCCAGTAGTATCGATGGAGATAGCAATCAGCCCCAGCATTTT.

For the CDR3, the DNA is TGTGCCAGTCAACCCCTTGCGGGGGCGCCTGGAAACACCATATATTTT. This codes for CASQPLAGAPGNTIYF. The chain employs TRBV19 and TRBJ1-3; D is perhaps TRBD1 (6 bases). Trimming left V 8 bases short and J 2 bases short, with 19 bases between. The germline V gene has CDR1 LNHDA and CDR2 SQIVND (reference sequence). This CDR3 is 16 amino acids long.

The sample holds one count of this clone. The gene calls are TRBV27 and TRBJ2-7; D is undetermined. The CDR3 consists of 17 residues. The germline CDR1 and CDR2 sequences are MNHEY and SMNVEV (reference sequence). Trimming left V 2 bases short and J 2 bases short, with 19 bases between. The CDR3 DNA sequence: TGTGCCAGCAGTTTAAATTCTCCCGAACTTAGAACCTACGAGCAGTACTTC. It codes for CASSLNSPELRTYEQYF.

The chain couples TRBV14 to TRBJ2-3; 7 positions match TRBD1. There are 15 residues in the CDR3. The V segment lost 4 bases and the J segment 6 bases; nucleotides outside the gene matches: 10. Germline V gene data show CDR1 as SGHDN and CDR2 as FVKESK. CDR3 in DNA: TGTGCCAGCAGCCTTCGACAGGGAATTTCGGATACGCAGTATTTT. This codes for CASSLRQGISDTQYF.

This sequence joins TRBV9 and TRBJ1-1; D possibly corresponds to TRBD1 (5 bases). Trimming took off 7 bases at V and 0 bases at J, with 16 bases between the two ends. CDR1 is SGDLS and CDR2 is YYNGEE in the germline V gene. The CDR3 length is 15 residues. The CDR3 DNA reads as TGTGCCAGCGCCCCCTCCGGGACCCTGAACACTGAAGCTTTCTTT. Residues: CASAPSGTLNTEAFF.

This clone was counted a single time. The chain carries TRBV4-3 and TRBJ2-2, with 7 bases matching TRBD2. Germline loops: CDR1 LGHNA, CDR2 YSLEER. V lost 0 bases, J lost 4 bases, and 8 bases stayed unmatched. CDR3 size: 17 residues. This CDR3 is CASSQDWGRALTGELFF. In DNA, the CDR3 is TGCGCCAGCAGCCAAGATTGGGGGAGGGCTCTCACCGGGGAGCTGTTTTTT.

This clone has more than one count but fewer than ten. The chain combines TRBV28 with TRBJ1-1, with D unresolved. Germline V gene data show CDR1 as MDHEN and CDR2 as SYDVKM. This CDR3 is built from 14 residues. V was clipped by 3 bases and J by 5 bases, with 13 bases between them. This CDR3 is CASSFRVVRTEAFF. The CDR3 DNA sequence: TGTGCCAGCAGTTTTCGGGTAGTGCGAACTGAAGCTTTCTTT.